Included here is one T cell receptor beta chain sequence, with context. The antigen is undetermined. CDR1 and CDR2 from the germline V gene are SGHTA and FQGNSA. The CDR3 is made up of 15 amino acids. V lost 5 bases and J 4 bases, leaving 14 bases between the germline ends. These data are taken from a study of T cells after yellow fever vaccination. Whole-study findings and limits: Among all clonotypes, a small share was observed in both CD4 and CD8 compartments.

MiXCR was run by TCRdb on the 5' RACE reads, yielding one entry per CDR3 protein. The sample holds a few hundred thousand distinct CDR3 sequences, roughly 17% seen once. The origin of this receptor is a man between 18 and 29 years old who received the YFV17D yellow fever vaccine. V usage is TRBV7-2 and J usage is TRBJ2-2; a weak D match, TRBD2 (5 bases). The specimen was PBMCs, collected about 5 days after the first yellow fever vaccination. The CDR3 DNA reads TGTGCCAGCAGCCCGCTACGGAGGATCACCGGGGAGCTGTTTTTT. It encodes CASSPLRRITGELFF.